This T cell receptor (beta chain) was recorded in a study of T-cell reconstitution after alpha-beta-depleted transplantation in children. Unique molecular identifiers were used to barcode this TCRbeta library. TCRdb re-analysed the PCR reads in MiXCR, keeping a single row per CDR3 protein. The sample holds some 600,000 distinct CDR3 sequences; 13% are singletons and the top ten take 2.2%. This clonotype was observed a few times. Antigen specificity is unknown. The V gene end was trimmed by 3 bases and the J gene end by 0 bases; junction bases not matched to a gene: 8. Per the germline V gene, CDR1 is DFQATT and CDR2 is SNEGSKA (reference sequence). The CDR3 contains 15 residues. The study's findings and limits: After transplant, high TCRbeta diversity at day 60 in some patients arose from surviving recipient T cells and thymic progenitors. In patients about two months after transplant, alpha-beta T cells reportedly arose from several hundred expanded graft clones.

The TCR was taken from a male patient younger than 18 who had a stem cell transplant for acute myeloid leukemia, so the T cells may come from the graft donor. The gene calls are TRBV20-1 and TRBJ2-7; 7 bases are a match to TRBD1. The sample here was PBMCs, mostly from graft donor cells, taken 360 days after TCRalphabeta/CD19-depleted stem cell transplant. The chain's CDR3 is CSASLTTGSSYEQYF. CDR3 nucleotides: TGCAGTGCTAGCCTCACGACAGGGAGCTCCTACGAGCAGTACTTC.